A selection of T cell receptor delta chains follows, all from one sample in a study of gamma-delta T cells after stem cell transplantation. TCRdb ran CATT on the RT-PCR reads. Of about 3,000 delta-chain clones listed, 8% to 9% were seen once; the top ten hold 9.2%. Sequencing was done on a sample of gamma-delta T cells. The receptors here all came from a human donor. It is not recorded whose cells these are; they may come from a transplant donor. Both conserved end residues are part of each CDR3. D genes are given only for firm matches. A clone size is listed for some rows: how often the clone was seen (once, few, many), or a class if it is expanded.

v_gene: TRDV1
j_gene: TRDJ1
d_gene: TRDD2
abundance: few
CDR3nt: TGTGCTCTTGGGGAACTCCCGCCTTCCTACGGGACCTCTTACACCGATAAACTCATCTTT
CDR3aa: CALGELPPSYGTSYTDKLIF

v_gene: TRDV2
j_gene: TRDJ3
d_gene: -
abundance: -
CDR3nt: TGTGCCTGTGACCCATTTCTGGGCTCCTGGGACACCCGACAGATGTTTTTC
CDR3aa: CACDPFLGSWDTRQMFF

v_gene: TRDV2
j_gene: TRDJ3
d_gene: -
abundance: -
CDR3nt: TGTGCCTGTGACGCCGTACTGAGCTCCTGGGACACCCGACAGATGTTTTTC
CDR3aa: CACDAVLSSWDTRQMFF

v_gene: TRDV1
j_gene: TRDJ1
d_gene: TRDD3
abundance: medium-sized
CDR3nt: TGTGCTCTTGGGGAACCCGCCCTGGGGGATCGCTCAAGGTACACCGATAAACTCATCTTT
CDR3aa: CALGEPALGDRSRYTDKLIF

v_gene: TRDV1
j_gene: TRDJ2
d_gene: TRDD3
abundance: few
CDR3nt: TGTGCTCTTGGGGATTTCATACTGGGGGATACAGCACAACTCTTCTTT
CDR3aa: CALGDFILGDTAQLFF

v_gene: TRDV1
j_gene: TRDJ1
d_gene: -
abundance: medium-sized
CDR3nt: TGTGCTCTTGGGGAACCTACACCCATACGAGAAGGTGATAAACTCATCTTT
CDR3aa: CALGEPTPIREGDKLIF

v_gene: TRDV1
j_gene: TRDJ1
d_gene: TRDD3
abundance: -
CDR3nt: TGTGCTCTTGGGGAAAGGGGCTCGTACTGGGGGATAGGCCGCTGGTACACCGATAAACTCATCTTT
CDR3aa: CALGERGSYWGIGRWYTDKLIF

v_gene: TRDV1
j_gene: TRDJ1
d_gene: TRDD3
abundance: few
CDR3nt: TGTGCTCTTGGGGATCAGATGGGGGATACCGTCGATAAACTCATCTTT
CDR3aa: CALGDQMGDTVDKLIF

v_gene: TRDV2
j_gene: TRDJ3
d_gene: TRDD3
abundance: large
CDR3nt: TGTGCCTGTGACACTGGGGGATACTCCTGGGACACCCGACAGATGTTTTTC
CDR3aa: CACDTGGYSWDTRQMFF

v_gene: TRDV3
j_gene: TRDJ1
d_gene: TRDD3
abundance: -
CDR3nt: TGTGCCTTTGGATTTCGGGGCCTGGGGGATACCCACAAGGCGTATAAACTCATCTTT
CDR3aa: CAFGFRGLGDTHKAYKLIF

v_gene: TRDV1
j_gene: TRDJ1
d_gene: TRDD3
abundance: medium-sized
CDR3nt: TGTGCTCTTGGGGGGGGCGGACTCGGATACGCCGATAAACTCATCTTT
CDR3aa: CALGGGGLGYADKLIF

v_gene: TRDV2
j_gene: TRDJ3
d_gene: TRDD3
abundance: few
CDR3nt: TGTGCCTGTGAGAGTGGGGTGGGGGATACATCCTGGGACACCCGACAGATGTTTTTC
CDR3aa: CACESGVGDTSWDTRQMFF

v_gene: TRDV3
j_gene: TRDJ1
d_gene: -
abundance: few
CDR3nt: TGTGCCTCCCCTCCCACTGCCTGTTCCCCTGATGACACCGATAAACTCATCTTT
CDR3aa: CASPPTACSPDDTDKLIF

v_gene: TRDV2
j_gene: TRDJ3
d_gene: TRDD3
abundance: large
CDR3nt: TGTGCCTGTGACAAGTACTGGGGGAGCTCCTGGGACACCCGACAGATGTTTTTC
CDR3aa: CACDKYWGSSWDTRQMFF

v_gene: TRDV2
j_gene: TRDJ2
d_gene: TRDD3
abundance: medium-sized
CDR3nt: TGTGCCTGTGATCCTCTGGGGGAGACAGCACAACTCTTCTTT
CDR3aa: CACDPLGETAQLFF

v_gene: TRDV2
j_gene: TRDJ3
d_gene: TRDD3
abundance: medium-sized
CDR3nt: TGTGCCTGTGACCCAGTACTGGGGGATACGTCCTGGGACACCCGACAGATGTTTTTC
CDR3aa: CACDPVLGDTSWDTRQMFF

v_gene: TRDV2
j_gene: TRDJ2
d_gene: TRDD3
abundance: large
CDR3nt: TGTGCCTGTGACATACTGGGGGATTTGACAGCACAACTCTTCTTT
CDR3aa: CACDILGDLTAQLFF

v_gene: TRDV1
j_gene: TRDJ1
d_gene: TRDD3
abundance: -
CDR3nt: TGTGCTCTTGGGGTTCCGGGCCTGGGGGATAGCACCGATAAACTCATCTTT
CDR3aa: CALGVPGLGDSTDKLIF

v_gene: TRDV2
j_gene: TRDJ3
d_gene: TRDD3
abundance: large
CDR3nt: TGTGCCTGTGACACCGTACTGGGGGATCACCAGAGCTCCTGGGACACCCGACAGATGTTTTTC
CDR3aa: CACDTVLGDHQSSWDTRQMFF

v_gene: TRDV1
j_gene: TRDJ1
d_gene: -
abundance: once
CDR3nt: TGTGCTCTTGGGGTCCTTCCAAGTACGGGGGGATTGGGTTGGTACACCGATAAACTCATCTTT
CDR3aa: CALGVLPSTGGLGWYTDKLIF

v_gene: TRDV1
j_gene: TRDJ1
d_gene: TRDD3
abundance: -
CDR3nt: TGTGCTCTTGGGGAACGGGTCCTACGTACTGGGGGATGGGGTTCGTACACCGATAAACTCATCTTT
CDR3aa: CALGERVLRTGGWGSYTDKLIF

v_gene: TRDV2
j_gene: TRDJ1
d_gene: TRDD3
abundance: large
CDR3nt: TGTGCCTGTGACACCGTGGGATACGCGGACACCGATAAACTCATCTTT
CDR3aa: CACDTVGYADTDKLIF

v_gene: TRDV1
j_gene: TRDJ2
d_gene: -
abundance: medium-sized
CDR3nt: TGTGCTCTTGGGGAACTAGGGCCTACAGATCTGGGATTCCCCCATTTGACAGCACAACTCTTCTTT
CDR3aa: CALGELGPTDLGFPHLTAQLFF

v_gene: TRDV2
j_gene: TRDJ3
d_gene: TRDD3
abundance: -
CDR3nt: TGTGCCTGTGATCAACTGGGGGATCTCAGGTGGGACACCCGACAGATGTTTTTC
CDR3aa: CACDQLGDLRWDTRQMFF

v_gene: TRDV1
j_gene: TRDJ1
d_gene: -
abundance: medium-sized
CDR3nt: TGTGCTCTTGGGCCTGGGGGGATCCTACGAGGATACACCGATAAACTCATCTTT
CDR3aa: CALGPGGILRGYTDKLIF